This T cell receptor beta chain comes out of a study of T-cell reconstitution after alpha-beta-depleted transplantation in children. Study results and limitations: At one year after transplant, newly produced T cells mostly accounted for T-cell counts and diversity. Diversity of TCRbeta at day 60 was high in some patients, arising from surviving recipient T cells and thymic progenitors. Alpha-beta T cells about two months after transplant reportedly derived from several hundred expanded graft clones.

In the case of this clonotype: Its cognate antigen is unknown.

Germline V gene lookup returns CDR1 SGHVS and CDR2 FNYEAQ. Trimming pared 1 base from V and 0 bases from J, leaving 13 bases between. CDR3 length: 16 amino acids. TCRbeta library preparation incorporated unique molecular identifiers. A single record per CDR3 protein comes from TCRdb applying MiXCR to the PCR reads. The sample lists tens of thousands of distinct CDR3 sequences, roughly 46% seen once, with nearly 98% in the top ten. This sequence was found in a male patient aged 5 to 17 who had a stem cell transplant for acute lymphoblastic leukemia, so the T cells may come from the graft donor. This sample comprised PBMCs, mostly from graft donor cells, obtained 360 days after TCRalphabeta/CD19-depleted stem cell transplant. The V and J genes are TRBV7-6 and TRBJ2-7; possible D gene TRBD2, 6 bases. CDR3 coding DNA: TGTGCCAGCAGCTTAGAGGGTAGCGGATCCTCCTACGAGCAGTACTTC. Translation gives CASSLEGSGSSYEQYF.